Below, 22 T cell receptor beta chains from the same sample are listed, as sequenced in a study of CXCR3-negative and CXCR3-positive naive CD8 T cells. All TRB cDNA libraries came from 5' RACE performed with UMI labels. TCRdb processed the 5' RACE reads again and assigns one entry to each CDR3 protein, with no DNA. This sample's clone table lists 150,000 or so distinct CDR3 sequences. The antigens of these receptors remain unknown. General study results and limits: Relative to CXCR3-negative naive cells, CXCR3-positive naive cells had more hydrophobic TRB CDR3s.

The specimen sequenced was naive CXCR3+ CD8+ T cells from blood. Subset reported: CD45RO-CCR7+CD27+CD95- naive CD8+ T cells expressing CXCR3 (TNR3+). These receptor sequences come from a human donor in good health. Some clones in this sample may be carry-over from other donors' samples.

This chain joins TRBV9 and TRBJ2-5; there is no DNA to check the TCRdb D call of TRBD2. CDR3 length equals 16 residues. CDR1 and CDR2 from the germline V gene are SGDLS and YYNGEE. CDR3 sequence reads: CASSVGLADFQETQYF.

This chain connects TRBV16 to TRBJ1-4. Germline V CDR1 and CDR2: KGHSY, FQNENV. The CDR3 covers 15 residues. CDR3 sequence reads: CASSQIGPTNEKLFF. The full variable domain, completed using reference TRBV16 and TRBJ1-4, is GEEVAQTPKHLVRGEGQKAKLYCAPIKGHSYVFWYQQVLKNEFKFLISFQNENVFDETGMPKERFSAKCLPNSPCSLEIQATKLEDSAVYFCASSQIGPTNEKLFFGSGTQLSVL.

V is TRBV12-3 or TRBV12-4 and J is TRBJ2-7; the TRBD1 assignment by TCRdb is unverifiable without DNA. The CDR3 extends over 15 amino acids. CDR3 sequence: CASSLQGGHSYEQYF.

CDR3 sequence reads: CASTRGWGQAHNEQFF. The chain employs TRBV12-3 or TRBV12-4 and TRBJ2-1; without DNA, the TCRdb call of TRBD1 cannot be checked. CDR3 size: 16 residues.

This chain connects TRBV15 to TRBJ2-1; TCRdb names TRBD2, which stays unverified in the absence of DNA. CDR1 is LNHNV, CDR2 YYDKDF, per germline (reference sequence). This CDR3 comprises 17 residues. This CDR3 reads CATSRGAGTTLGNEQFF.

The CDR3 region is CASSFRGKYNEQFF. V is TRBV6-5 and J is TRBJ2-1; lacking DNA, the TRBD1 call made by TCRdb goes unchecked. The germline V gene has CDR1 MNHEY and CDR2 SVGAGI. The CDR3 length is 14 residues.

The chain joins TRBV7-9 to TRBJ2-7; checking the TCRdb D call of TRBD1 is not possible without DNA. Looked up from germline, CDR1 is SEHNR and CDR2 is FQNEAQ (reference sequence). The CDR3 sequence is 15 residues long. The CDR3 spells CASSPTRDTTYEQYF.

The chain employs TRBV27 and TRBJ2-3; the TCRdb D gene call, TRBD2, has no DNA to confirm it. This CDR3 comprises 18 residues. Germline CDR1 is MNHEY and CDR2 is SMNVEV (reference sequence). CDR3 protein: CASSWVGKERGGKDTQYF.

The rearrangement joins TRBV10-2 to TRBJ1-2; TCRdb gives TRBD1 as the D gene, but with no DNA this cannot be confirmed. The CDR3 is made up of 14 amino acids. Germline V gene sequence: CDR1 WSHSY, CDR2 SAAADI. The CDR3 reads CASSEAGVNQGYTF.

This rearrangement joins TRBV27 to TRBJ2-7; there is no DNA to check the TCRdb D call of TRBD1. This CDR3 has 13 amino acids. Germline V CDR1 and CDR2: MNHEY, SMNVEV (reference sequence). CDR3 protein: CASSPLSSYEQYF.

This chain uses TRBV7-9 with TRBJ2-1; TCRdb outputs TRBD2, but without DNA this stays unchecked. The CDR3 totals 11 residues. CDR1 is SEHNR and CDR2 is FQNEAQ in the germline V gene (reference sequence). This CDR3 reads CASRGGHEQFF.

The V call is TRBV9, the J call TRBJ2-1. The CDR3 covers 14 residues. Per the germline V gene, CDR1 is SGDLS and CDR2 is YYNGEE. This CDR3 is CASSVNFEYNEQFF. Full variable domain (missing parts from reference TRBV9 and TRBJ2-1): DSGVTQTPKHLITATGQRVTLRCSPRSGDLSVYWYQQSLDQGLQFLIQYYNGEERAKGNILERFSAQQFPDLHSELNLSSLELGDSALYFCASSVNFEYNEQFFGPGTRLTVL.

The rearrangement joins TRBV6-1 to TRBJ2-1. CDR3 length: 11 amino acids. CDR1 is MNHNS and CDR2 is SASEGT in the germline V gene. CDR3: CASSDDHEQFF.

The chain carries TRBV5-6 and TRBJ2-7; TCRdb reports TRBD1, a call that lacks DNA to check it against. Germline lookup yields CDR1 SGHDT and CDR2 YYEEEE. CDR3 size: 13 residues. CDR3 residues: CASSFWTTYEQYF.

The V gene is TRBV25-1, the J gene TRBJ2-5. The CDR3 runs to 12 residues. Looked up from germline, CDR1 is MGHDK and CDR2 is SYGVNS. CDR3 sequence: CASSDPGETQYF.

The chain has TRBV5-1 and TRBJ1-5; without DNA, the TCRdb call of TRBD1 cannot be checked. CDR1 is SGHRS and CDR2 is YFSETQ in the germline V gene. The CDR3 has 17 amino acids. This chain's CDR3 is CASSLDGLSGVNQPQHF.

This chain joins TRBV28 and TRBJ1-6; TCRdb proposes TRBD1, but this gene call is untestable without DNA. The CDR3 length is 13 residues. The V gene's germline CDR1 is MDHEN and CDR2 SYDVKM. CDR3 residues: CASSLLGGSPLHF. Supplemented by reference TRBV28 and TRBJ1-6, the full variable domain reads DVKVTQSSRYLVKRTGEKVFLECVQDMDHENMFWYRQDPGLGLRLIYFSYDVKMKEKGDIPEGYSVSREKKERFSLILESASTNQTSMYLCASSLLGGSPLHFGNGTRLTVT.

The rearrangement links TRBV7-9 to TRBJ1-2. The CDR3 loop spans 12 amino acids. Germline loops: CDR1 SEHNR, CDR2 FQNEAQ (reference sequence). The CDR3 reads CASSGHPYGYTF. Looking up the rest from reference TRBV7-9 and TRBJ1-2 gives the full variable domain: DTGVSQNPRHKITKRGQNVTFRCDPISEHNRLYWYRQTLGQGPEFLTYFQNEAQLEKSRLLSDRFSAERPKGSFSTLEIQRTEQGDSAMYLCASSGHPYGYTFGSGTRLTVV.

This chain uses TRBV20-1 with TRBJ2-7; the D call from TCRdb, TRBD2, cannot be confirmed without DNA. The germline CDR1 and CDR2 sequences are DFQATT and SNEGSKA (reference sequence). The CDR3 loop spans 15 amino acids. The CDR3 loop reads CSAWTLAGGNYEQYF.

This chain uses TRBV4-1 with TRBJ2-1. CDR1 and CDR2 from the germline V gene are MGHRA and YSYEKL. The CDR3 runs 12 residues. The CDR3 region is CASSQPPNEQLF.

The V and J genes are TRBV29-1 and TRBJ2-2. Per germline, CDR1 SQVTM and CDR2 ANQGSEA. The CDR3 has 13 residues. The CDR3 spells CSVEFENTGELFF.

The CDR3 spells CASSFPYRDTEAFF. The genes are TRBV12-3 or TRBV12-4 and TRBJ1-1; the D call from TCRdb, TRBD1, cannot be confirmed without DNA. The CDR3 spans 14 residues.